This T cell receptor beta chain comes out of a study of cytomegalovirus exposure and HLA in healthy donors. The CDR3 contains 14 residues. Trimming shortened V by 8 bases and J by 3 bases, and 16 bases separated the two germline ends. The germline V gene has CDR1 MNHNS and CDR2 SASEGT. Data came from immunoSEQ multiplex PCR; TCRdb stores just in-frame clones and leaves some out. The table lists fewer than 100,000 clones, roughly 93% of them singletons. On this clone: The antigen remains unidentified.

Study outcomes and limitations: According to a subsequent analysis, TCR clusters identified in the first cohort showed a tendency to co-occur across the roughly 120 validation repertoires. The study put 150 or so TCR beta chains on its list as cytomegalovirus-associated. Rarity characterized most TCR sequences, yet some public TCRs appeared in many donors.

This TCR came from a man aged 25 to 40 in good health and CMV-seronegative. The chain is built from TRBV6-1 and TRBJ1-2, with a tentative D call TRBD1 (5 bases). Specimen: PBMCs. The CDR3 loop is CASFLGQTDYGYTF. In DNA, the CDR3 is TGTGCCAGCTTCCTGGGGCAAACGGACTATGGCTACACCTTC.